This T cell receptor (beta chain) was captured in a study of control samples from healthy donors and cancer patients. With 6 bases removed from V and 0 bases from J, the gap between germline ends came to 8 bases. Germline V CDR1 and CDR2: MNHEY, SVGAGI. CDR3 size: 13 residues. Clones were sequenced by immunoSEQ multiplex PCR, and TCRdb holds only the in-frame ones, with some missing. This table holds tens of thousands of clones, roughly 82% found once. This TCR was recovered from a man aged 45-65 years in good health. The rearrangement joins TRBV6-5 to TRBJ1-1; D call uncertain. Sequenced input: blood. CDR3 sequence (DNA): TGTGCCAGCAGCGCTACAGTGAACACTGAAGCTTTCTTT. Translating it yields CASSATVNTEAFF.